Listed here are 23 T cell receptor beta chains from one sample, sequenced in a study of OX40 agonist ivuxolimab in advanced cancers. The library was produced with the immunoSEQ multiplex PCR assay. Not all clones reach the TCRdb copy of this immuneACCESS table, which keeps in-frame sequences only. Checked studies attribute under half of the gap to unresolved V genes and leave the rest unexplained. For this sample the table gives about 58,000 clones, of which over 75% were detected only once. The leading ten clones occupy about 3.3% of the sample. The sequenced sample was CD4+ or CD8+ T cells sorted from blood, obtained in a trial of the OX40 agonist ivuxolimab. The source of these receptors is an adult with an advanced solid tumor such as melanoma, head and neck, liver or kidney cancer.

This clone was counted only a few times. The CDR3 reads CASRTGGHQPQHF. The CDR3 DNA reads as TGTGCCAGCAGGACAGGGGGCCATCAGCCCCAGCATTTT. The chain has TRBV6-1 and TRBJ1-5; 10 bases are a match to TRBD1. CDR3 length: 13 residues. The germline gives CDR1 MNHNS, CDR2 SASEGT. V shed 6 bases and J 5 bases; nucleotides not matched to a gene: 1.

The genes are TRBV7-9 and TRBJ2-7; no definite D call. The V gene's germline CDR1 is SEHNR and CDR2 FQNEAQ (reference sequence). CDR3 size: 15 residues. V lost 1 base and J lost 1, with 11 bases in between. Here the CDR3 reads CASSLDRGYSYEQYF. In nucleotides, the CDR3 is TGTGCCAGCAGCTTAGACAGAGGCTATTCCTACGAGCAGTACTTC.

The chain uses TRBV20-1 and TRBJ2-1; D unresolved. Looked up from germline, CDR1 is DFQATT and CDR2 is SNEGSKA (reference sequence). CDR3 length equals 11 residues. CDR3 region: CRVSSYNEQFF. The CDR3 DNA reads TGCAGGGTGTCTTCCTACAATGAGCAGTTCTTC.

The chain uses TRBV6-5 and TRBJ2-7; no clear D. CDR1 is MNHEY and CDR2 is SVGAGI in the germline V gene. The CDR3 length is 14 residues. With 6 bases removed from V and 6 bases from J, the gap between germline ends came to 18 bases. The CDR3 bases are TGTGCCAGCAGAACCGGGCCCCCTCCCCTCGAGCAGTACTTC. Its protein product is CASRTGPPPLEQYF.

The chain uses TRBV14 and TRBJ1-2; D not certain. The ends were cut back, 4 bases at V and 5 bases at J, with 11 bases in the middle. This CDR3 has 13 residues. The V gene's germline CDR1 is SGHDN and CDR2 FVKESK. The CDR3 DNA reads as TGTGCCAGCAGCCTTAAGGGTAGTTATGGCTACACCTTC. This sequence encodes CASSLKGSYGYTF.

V is TRBV15 and J is TRBJ2-2, with D unresolved. The CDR3 contains 11 residues. Trimming pared 4 bases from V and 7 bases from J, leaving 4 bases between. CDR1 and CDR2 (germline): LNHNV, YYDKDF (reference sequence). The CDR3 region has the DNA TGTGCCACCAGCAACGGCGGGGAGCTGTTTTTT. It encodes CATSNGGELFF.

The V and J genes are TRBV7-3 and TRBJ2-3, with TRBD1 identical over 7 bases. The CDR3 totals 13 residues. V lost 5 bases and J lost 9; bases outside the gene matches: 8. CDR1 and CDR2 from the germline V gene are SGHTA and FQGTGA. The CDR3 reads CASSPSAGGTQYF. The CDR3 coding sequence is TGTGCCAGCAGCCCCTCGGCAGGGGGAACGCAGTATTTT. The variable domain in full, with the rest retrieved from reference TRBV7-3 and TRBJ2-3, is GAGVSQTPSNKVTEKGKYVELRCDPISGHTALYWYRQSLGQGPEFLIYFQGTGAADDSGLPNDRFFAVRPEGSVSTLKIQRTERGDSAVYLCASSPSAGGTQYFGPGTRLTVL.

The V and J genes are TRBV29-1 and TRBJ1-2; D uncertain. This CDR3 has 13 amino acids. CDR1 and CDR2 (germline): SQVTM, ANQGSEA. The V end lost 7 bases, the J end lost 5 bases, and 17 bases lay between the germline ends. For the CDR3, the DNA is TGCAGCGCCACTGAGGGCGAGGATTATGGCTACACCTTC. This codes for CSATEGEDYGYTF.

V gene TRBV7-3 combines with J gene TRBJ2-1; D might be TRBD2 (5 bases). The CDR3 is 13 residues long. Trimming cost V 5 bases and J 3 bases, with 8 bases left between them. Germline CDR1 SGHTA, CDR2 FQGTGA. The CDR3 nucleotides read TGTGCCAGCAGCGCCGACTACTACAATGAGCAGTTCTTC. The encoded protein is CASSADYYNEQFF. Using reference TRBV7-3 and TRBJ2-1 for the parts outside the CDR3, the full variable domain is GAGVSQTPSNKVTEKGKYVELRCDPISGHTALYWYRQSLGQGPEFLIYFQGTGAADDSGLPNDRFFAVRPEGSVSTLKIQRTERGDSAVYLCASSADYYNEQFFGPGTRLTVL.

This chain uses TRBV25-1 with TRBJ1-4; TRBD1 matches at 8 bases. This CDR3 region has 15 residues. Germline V CDR1 and CDR2: MGHDK, SYGVNS. The J segment lost 7 bases and the V segment lost 4 bases, leaving 8 bases of the junction unmatched. The CDR3 bases are TGTGCCAGCAGTGCGGCGACAGGGGTTATTGAAAAACTGTTTTTT. It codes for CASSAATGVIEKLFF.

The V gene is TRBV28, the J gene TRBJ2-1, with 8 positions matching TRBD2. CDR3 length: 17 residues. V dropped 3 bases and J dropped 2; count of bases not matched to a gene: 9. CDR1 and CDR2 (germline): MDHEN, SYDVKM. The CDR3 is CASSFPSSGGTYNEQFF. Written as DNA, the CDR3 is TGTGCCAGCAGTTTTCCCTCCTCGGGGGGGACCTACAATGAGCAGTTCTTC.

The chain is built from TRBV18 and TRBJ2-5, with D possibly matching TRBD2 (5 bases). There are 13 residues in the CDR3. Germline V gene lookup returns CDR1 KGHSH and CDR2 LQKENI. Trimming removed 3 bases from V and 2 bases from J, with 7 bases in between. The DNA of the CDR3 is TGTGCCAGCTCACCGGGAGATCAAGAGACCCAGTACTTC. Translation gives CASSPGDQETQYF. Full variable domain (outside the CDR3, taken from reference TRBV18 and TRBJ2-5): NAGVMQNPRHLVRRRGQEARLRCSPMKGHSHVYWYRQLPEEGLKFMVYLQKENIIDESGMPKERFSAEFPKEGPSILRIQQVVRGDSAAYFCASSPGDQETQYFGPGTRLLVL.

The chain employs TRBV9 and TRBJ1-3; D ambiguous. The CDR3 loop spans 15 amino acids. Germline V CDR1 and CDR2: SGDLS, YYNGEE. Trimming took off 2 bases at V and 0 bases at J, with 9 bases between the two ends. The CDR3 spells CASSVQDSSGNTIYF. The CDR3 DNA follows: TGTGCCAGCAGCGTTCAGGACTCCTCTGGAAACACCATATATTTT.

The chain recombines TRBV6-5 with TRBJ1-2, with 9 bases aligning to TRBD1. Germline CDR1 and CDR2: MNHEY and SVGAGI. J lost 4 bases, V lost 6 bases, and 6 bases had no gene match. The CDR3 extends over 14 amino acids. In DNA form, the CDR3 reads TGTGCCAGCAGGGGAGGGGACAGGGTCTATGGCTACACCTTC. Its translation is CASRGGDRVYGYTF.

The chain combines TRBV6-5 with TRBJ1-5; a weak D match, TRBD1 (6 bases). The CDR3 has 15 amino acids. V dropped 5 bases and J dropped 6 bases, with 17 bases sitting between them. Germline assignment: CDR1 MNHEY and CDR2 SVGAGI. As DNA, the CDR3 is TGTGCCAGCAGTCCCGGACAGTCTTACCCTCAGCCCCAGCATTTT. Residues: CASSPGQSYPQPQHF.

The chain has TRBV7-9 and TRBJ1-2, with 7 bases matching TRBD1. The CDR3 has 15 amino acids. Looked up from germline, CDR1 is SEHNR and CDR2 is FQNEAQ (reference sequence). With 0 bases clipped from V and 8 bases from J, the junction kept 9 bases outside the gene matches. The CDR3 nucleotides are TGTGCCAGCAGCTTAGCGGGCAGACAGGGAGGCGGCTACACCTTC. Translating gives CASSLAGRQGGGYTF.

This clone has only one observation. The V call is TRBV27, the J call TRBJ2-1; TRBD2 aligns across 7 bases. J was trimmed by 5 bases and V by 1 base; bases with no gene match: 14. This CDR3 has 18 amino acids. Germline assignment: CDR1 MNHEY and CDR2 SMNVEV (reference sequence). The CDR3 region is CASSLLSRMVAGHNEQFF. The CDR3 bases are TGTGCCAGCAGTTTATTGTCCCGGATGGTAGCGGGTCACAATGAGCAGTTCTTC.

The chain combines TRBV13 with TRBJ2-5, with TRBD2 matching over 8 bases. This CDR3 comprises 15 residues. Trimming removed 4 bases from V and 5 bases from J; junction bases left unmatched: 9. The germline V gene encodes CDR1 PRHDT and CDR2 FYEKMQ (reference sequence). CDR3 sequence (DNA): TGTGCCAGCAGCTCGGGAGCGGGAGTTGGGGAGACCCAGTACTTC. This codes for CASSSGAGVGETQYF.

The chain employs TRBV28 and TRBJ1-4, with D possibly matching TRBD1 (5 bases). V was pared by 3 bases and J by 7 bases, with 12 bases between. The CDR3 has 14 amino acids. Germline values: CDR1 MDHEN, CDR2 SYDVKM. The CDR3 nucleotides are TGTGCCAGCAGTTTGACCGGGGGGACTGAAAAACTGTTTTTT. It encodes CASSLTGGTEKLFF.

This clone has just one count. The rearrangement uses TRBV7-9 and TRBJ2-1; D unclear. The CDR3 is 15 residues long. With 6 bases removed from V and 6 bases from J, the gap between germline ends came to 18 bases. Per the germline V gene, CDR1 is SEHNR and CDR2 is FQNEAQ (reference sequence). In nucleotides, the CDR3 is TGTGCCAGCAGGGATTTGGGTAGCTTTGGCAATGAGCAGTTCTTC. Translated, it gives CASRDLGSFGNEQFF.

The chain joins TRBV5-1 to TRBJ2-6, with a weak D call TRBD2 (5 bases). The V end lost 0 bases, the J end lost 4 bases, and 8 bases lay between the germline ends. Germline V gives CDR1 SGHRS, CDR2 YFSETQ. The CDR3 spans 15 residues. In DNA form, the CDR3 reads TGCGCCAGCAGCTTGGTTCCGGGAGGGGCCAACGTCCTGACTTTC. Amino acids: CASSLVPGGANVLTF. Based on the CDR3 plus reference TRBV5-1 and TRBJ2-6, the full variable domain is KAGVTQTPRYLIKTRGQQVTLSCSPISGHRSVSWYQQTPGQGLQFLFEYFSETQRNKGNFPGRFSGRQFSNSRSEMNVSTLELGDSALYLCASSLVPGGANVLTFGAGSRLTVL.

This sequence joins TRBV7-9 and TRBJ2-5, with 9 bases lining up with TRBD1. The ends lost 5 bases at V and 2 bases at J; junction bases unmatched: 9. The CDR3 extends over 16 amino acids. Germline lookup yields CDR1 SEHNR and CDR2 FQNEAQ (reference sequence). The CDR3: CASSPNLGQGQETQYF. The CDR3 region has the DNA TGTGCCAGCAGCCCTAACCTTGGACAGGGGCAAGAGACCCAGTACTTC.

The chain employs TRBV10-2 and TRBJ2-7; TRBD1 aligns across 7 bases. Germline CDR1 WSHSY, CDR2 SAAADI. The junction had 14 bases not matched to a gene; V was cut back by 7 bases and J by 2 bases. The CDR3 runs 16 residues. CDR3 sequence (DNA): TGCGCCAGCACCAAGACCCGGCCGGGACAGCCCTACGAGCAGTACTTC. Translated, it gives CASTKTRPGQPYEQYF.